A selection of T cell receptor beta chains follows, all from one sample in a study of blood T cell repertoires in COVID-19. The data were produced by immunoSEQ multiplex PCR, yet TCRdb's version contains in-frame clones alone and is incomplete. The sample lists about 320,000 clones, around 86% seen once, with approximately 4.7% in the top ten. The sample taken for sequencing was PBMCs or T cells enriched from blood (not recorded which). The origin of the receptors is a man in his sixties who had recovered from COVID-19. The CDR3 runs from the conserved cysteine through the conserved F or W. Fields, in order: CDR3 length, clone size, J gene, V gene, D gene, CDR3 DNA, CDR3 protein. A D gene is named only where the DNA matches it firmly. Rows may omit the clone size; those that give it use once, few, many or a size class.

length: 19; size: NA; J: TRBJ2-2; V: TRBV28; D: TRBD2; DNA: TGTGCCAGCAGTTTAACCAGGGGGGGACTAGCGGGTCACACCGGGGAGCTGTTTTTT; CDR3: CASSLTRGGLAGHTGELFF
length: 14; size: NA; J: TRBJ1-2; V: TRBV29-1; D: TRBD1; DNA: TGCAGCGTTGCCCGGGACAGGGGACGTTTGGACTACACCTTC; CDR3: CSVARDRGRLDYTF
length: 13; size: NA; J: TRBJ1-2; V: TRBV6-5; D: NA; DNA: TGTGCCAGCAGTTACTCGGGAAGGGAGGGCTACACCTTC; CDR3: CASSYSGREGYTF
length: 12; size: NA; J: TRBJ2-5; V: TRBV7-6; D: NA; DNA: TGTGCCAGCAGCTTAATAAAAGAGACCCAGTACTTC; CDR3: CASSLIKETQYF
length: 15; size: NA; J: TRBJ1-2; V: TRBV6-5; D: NA; DNA: TGTGCCAGCAGTTACTCGAGTCTGTTCAACTATGGCTACACCTTC; CDR3: CASSYSSLFNYGYTF
length: 12; size: NA; J: TRBJ2-7; V: TRBV12-3/TRBV12-4; D: NA; DNA: TGTGCCAGCAGTTTAGCCGGACTCCGCTCGTACTTC; CDR3: CASSLAGLRSYF
length: 16; size: NA; J: TRBJ1-3; V: TRBV5-1; D: TRBD1; DNA: TGCGCCAGCAGCTATACAGGGGATAGCTCTGGAAACACCATATATTTT; CDR3: CASSYTGDSSGNTIYF
length: 15; size: NA; J: TRBJ2-5; V: TRBV5-1; D: TRBD2; DNA: TGCGCCAGCAGCTTGAGGCGGGAGTACCAAGAGACCCAGTACTTC; CDR3: CASSLRREYQETQYF
length: 14; size: NA; J: TRBJ1-1; V: TRBV2; D: NA; DNA: TGTGCCAGGGCCCTCCGACAGGCGAACACTGAAGCTTTCTTT; CDR3: CARALRQANTEAFF
length: 12; size: few; J: TRBJ1-1; V: TRBV18; D: NA; DNA: TGTGCCAGCTCACCAGAGGGAACTGAAGCTTTCTTT; CDR3: CASSPEGTEAFF
length: 15; size: once; J: TRBJ2-7; V: TRBV6-2/TRBV6-3; D: NA; DNA: TGTGCCAGCAGCCCCACCGGGACAATATCCTACGAGCAGTACTTC; CDR3: CASSPTGTISYEQYF
length: 17; size: NA; J: TRBJ2-3; V: TRBV15; D: TRBD2; DNA: TGTGCCACCAGCAGTCTAGCGGGAGGGACTAGCACAGATACGCAGTATTTT; CDR3: CATSSLAGGTSTDTQYF
length: 19; size: NA; J: TRBJ2-3; V: TRBV29-1; D: TRBD2; DNA: TGCAGCGTGCCCCGCCGGGGGGGCTTGAGTCGCGGGGGCACAGATACGCAGTATTTT; CDR3: CSVPRRGGLSRGGTDTQYF
length: 14; size: NA; J: TRBJ2-7; V: TRBV9; D: TRBD1; DNA: TGTGCCAGCAGCGACGGGACAGGGGGCTACGAGCAGTACTTC; CDR3: CASSDGTGGYEQYF
length: 13; size: NA; J: TRBJ2-2; V: TRBV29-1; D: TRBD1; DNA: TGCAGCGGGCGGACAGGGGGCTCCGGGGAGCTGTTTTTT; CDR3: CSGRTGGSGELFF
length: 16; size: NA; J: TRBJ2-1; V: TRBV11-3; D: TRBD2; DNA: TGTGCCAGCAGGCGTCCACTAGCGGGAGCTGACAATGAGCAGTTCTTC; CDR3: CASRRPLAGADNEQFF
length: 13; size: once; J: TRBJ2-5; V: TRBV28; D: NA; DNA: TGTGCCAGCAGTTTAATGGCAGGGGAGACCCAGTACTTC; CDR3: CASSLMAGETQYF
length: 14; size: few; J: TRBJ2-1; V: TRBV4-3; D: NA; DNA: TGCGCCAGCAGCCCCTGGACAGCCTACAATGAGCAGTTCTTC; CDR3: CASSPWTAYNEQFF
length: 16; size: NA; J: TRBJ1-2; V: TRBV9; D: NA; DNA: TGTGCCAGCAGCGTAGTTCCGGGTGGCTCTTTCTTGGGCTACACCTTC; CDR3: CASSVVPGGSFLGYTF
length: 14; size: NA; J: TRBJ2-3; V: TRBV6-5; D: NA; DNA: TGTGCCAGCAGTTACCAGGGGGAGGCAGATACGCAGTATTTT; CDR3: CASSYQGEADTQYF
length: 15; size: NA; J: TRBJ1-1; V: TRBV7-2; D: NA; DNA: TGTGCCAGCAGCAACCCGGGGGAGCCGGCCACTGAAGCTTTCTTT; CDR3: CASSNPGEPATEAFF
length: 14; size: few; J: TRBJ2-7; V: TRBV20-1; D: TRBD2; DNA: TGCAGTGCTAGTCCTTCGGGACTAGCGGGAGTTAAGTACTTC; CDR3: CSASPSGLAGVKYF
length: 16; size: NA; J: TRBJ1-3; V: TRBV3-1/TRBV3-2; D: TRBD1; DNA: TGTGCCAGCAGCCATAGACAGGGCGAGAGAGGAAACACCATATATTTT; CDR3: CASSHRQGERGNTIYF
length: 13; size: NA; J: TRBJ1-4; V: TRBV11-3; D: NA; DNA: TGTGCCAGCAGCTCCGCAACTAATGAAAAACTGTTTTTT; CDR3: CASSSATNEKLFF
length: 16; size: NA; J: TRBJ1-3; V: TRBV18; D: TRBD1; DNA: TGTGCCAGCTCCCAGGCGGGACAGTACTCTGGAAACACCATATATTTT; CDR3: CASSQAGQYSGNTIYF
length: 14; size: NA; J: TRBJ1-5; V: TRBV2; D: TRBD1; DNA: TGTGCCAGCAGTGTGAGGGGGCGTGAACAGCCCCAGCATTTT; CDR3: CASSVRGREQPQHF
length: 12; size: NA; J: TRBJ1-1; V: TRBV19; D: NA; DNA: TGTGCCAGTAGTGTCAGGAACACTGAAGCTTTCTTT; CDR3: CASSVRNTEAFF
length: 13; size: NA; J: TRBJ2-2; V: TRBV6-1; D: NA; DNA: TGTGCCAGCAGTGACGTATTCCCTGGGGAGCTGTTTTTT; CDR3: CASSDVFPGELFF
length: 15; size: NA; J: TRBJ2-7; V: TRBV10-1; D: TRBD2; DNA: TGCGCCAGCAGTGAAAATTCGGCTAGCGGCTACGAGCAGTACTTC; CDR3: CASSENSASGYEQYF
length: 15; size: NA; J: TRBJ2-7; V: TRBV10-3; D: NA; DNA: TGTGCCATCAGTGAGACCCAGGCGACTACCTACGAGCAGTACTTC; CDR3: CAISETQATTYEQYF
length: 13; size: NA; J: TRBJ1-5; V: TRBV6-5; D: TRBD1; DNA: TGTGCCAGCACAGGGGGCGGCAATCAGCCCCAGCATTTT; CDR3: CASTGGGNQPQHF
length: 11; size: NA; J: TRBJ2-1; V: TRBV5-6; D: NA; DNA: TGTGCCAGCAGCCGCAGCAATGAGCAGTTCTTC; CDR3: CASSRSNEQFF
length: 15; size: NA; J: TRBJ1-5; V: TRBV5-1; D: NA; DNA: TGCGCCAGCAAGCGTTGGGGGGGCGAGGATCAGCCCCAGCATTTT; CDR3: CASKRWGGEDQPQHF